This is a list of T cell receptor beta chains from one sample in a study of shared clonotypes between healthy human individuals. Profiling relied on immunoSEQ multiplex PCR, and the TCRdb table lists in-frame clones only, not all of them. The sample carries almost 700,000 clones, 90% to 95% recorded once. The sample was naive CD8+ T cells sorted from blood. The receptors originated from a man younger than 40 in good health. The CDR3 runs from the conserved cysteine through the conserved F or W. The D gene is left open where the match is weak. Size values are once, few and many counts, or a class for expanded clones, and some rows have none.

cdr3_nt | cdr3_aa | j_call | clone_size | d_call | cdr3_length | v_call
TGTGCCAGCAGCTTCGGGGTTCTTGTCTACGAGCAGTACTTC | CASSFGVLVYEQYF | TRBJ2-7 | NA | NA | 14 | TRBV7-9
TGTGCCAGCAAGAATGTGGGACATGCCCCGGAAGGGCAGTATTTT | CASKNVGHAPEGQYF | TRBJ2-3 | NA | NA | 15 | TRBV28
TGTGCCAGCAGTTTTGGCAGGGAATACGAGCAGTACTTC | CASSFGREYEQYF | TRBJ2-7 | NA | NA | 13 | TRBV27
TGTGCCAGCAGCCTCAGACTAGCGGGAGGGCCTAAGACCGGGGAGCTGTTTTTT | CASSLRLAGGPKTGELFF | TRBJ2-2 | NA | TRBD2 | 18 | TRBV7-8
TGTGCCAGCAGCTTAGGTGGCGGGGGGAACACTGAAGCTTTCTTT | CASSLGGGGNTEAFF | TRBJ1-1 | NA | NA | 15 | TRBV11-1
TGCGCCAGCAGCCAAAGGGATTCTACCCTCCTCGAGCAGTACTTC | CASSQRDSTLLEQYF | TRBJ2-7 | NA | NA | 15 | TRBV4-1
TGTGCCAGCAGTCCGATCGACGTGGGTAGCGGCACCGGGGAGCTGTTTTTT | CASSPIDVGSGTGELFF | TRBJ2-2 | NA | NA | 17 | TRBV27
TGTGCCAGCACTCCCCAAGGGGGGGCGGGCTATGGCTACACCTTC | CASTPQGGAGYGYTF | TRBJ1-2 | once | NA | 15 | TRBV9
TGTGCCAGCAGTCCCGACAGGCACTACGAGCAGTACTTC | CASSPDRHYEQYF | TRBJ2-7 | NA | NA | 13 | TRBV27
TGTGCCAGCAGCTTAGCGGGTAGTGGGGGCCTGCTTTGGGGCGAGCAGTACTTC | CASSLAGSGGLLWGEQYF | TRBJ2-7 | NA | NA | 18 | TRBV7-8
TGCGCCAGCAGTGAGCCCCAGACCACTTCCGGGGAGCTGTTTTTT | CASSEPQTTSGELFF | TRBJ2-2 | NA | NA | 15 | TRBV10-2
TGCGCCAGCAGCCAGACGGGAGAGCTCCCAAGCGAGCAGTTCTTC | CASSQTGELPSEQFF | TRBJ2-1 | few | NA | 15 | TRBV4-3
TGTGCCAGCAGCCGGAAAGTGGGGCGGGTCACCGGGGAGCTGTTTTTT | CASSRKVGRVTGELFF | TRBJ2-2 | NA | NA | 16 | TRBV7-9
TGTGCCAGCAGTTACACTTGGGAACAGGCCTCCGACGAGCAGTACTTC | CASSYTWEQASDEQYF | TRBJ2-7 | once | NA | 16 | TRBV6-5
TGTGCCTGGGAGCAGGCCCCTAGGGAGCAGTTCTTC | CAWEQAPREQFF | TRBJ2-1 | NA | NA | 12 | TRBV30
TGTGCCAGTAGTATTGGGACAGGGGTTCGTAATTCCTACAATGAGCAGTTCTTC | CASSIGTGVRNSYNEQFF | TRBJ2-1 | few | TRBD1 | 18 | TRBV19
TGTGCCAGCAGCAGACCTTACAACTGGACAGATTATGGCTACACCTTC | CASSRPYNWTDYGYTF | TRBJ1-2 | NA | NA | 16 | TRBV7-2
TGTGCCAGCAGTGAAGGAGGGAGTGGGGCGGATACGCAGTATTTT | CASSEGGSGADTQYF | TRBJ2-3 | NA | NA | 15 | TRBV6-1
TGTGCCAGCAGCTTGGGCGATGAGCAGTTCTTC | CASSLGDEQFF | TRBJ2-1 | NA | NA | 11 | TRBV13
TGTGCTAGTGGTTTGGTACGTGGGTTAGACGCTTCCACTGAAGCTTTCTTT | CASGLVRGLDASTEAFF | TRBJ1-1 | NA | NA | 17 | TRBV12-5
TGCGCCAGCAGCCAAGACAGGGCCCAAGAGACCCAGTACTTC | CASSQDRAQETQYF | TRBJ2-5 | once | NA | 14 | TRBV4-3
TGTGCCAGCAGCCCGATCAGCGGGGACCCAACCTACGAGCAGTACTTC | CASSPISGDPTYEQYF | TRBJ2-7 | NA | TRBD2 | 16 | TRBV7-6
TGTGCCAGCAGCCTAACACAGGGGATCCAGCCCCAGCATTTT | CASSLTQGIQPQHF | TRBJ1-5 | NA | TRBD1 | 14 | TRBV11-2
TGTGCCAGCGGAAGTGGGGGAGGGCACGGAGATACGCAGTATTTT | CASGSGGGHGDTQYF | TRBJ2-3 | NA | TRBD2 | 15 | TRBV7-2
TGTGCCAGCAGTTCACTAGCGGGAGGGGGGGAGCGGTTCTTC | CASSSLAGGGERFF | TRBJ2-1 | NA | TRBD2 | 14 | TRBV27
TGTGCCAGCAGTTTTGTACAGGGATACGAGCAGTACTTC | CASSFVQGYEQYF | TRBJ2-7 | once | NA | 13 | TRBV28